This section outlines one T cell receptor (beta chain) sequence together with its context. These data are taken from a study of control samples from healthy donors and cancer patients. The assay was immunoSEQ multiplex PCR, and TCRdb's table has in-frame clones only and misses some. The sample lists 150,000 to 200,000 clones, 85% to 95% occurring once. The receptor comes from a man aged 18 to 30 in good health. The sample consisted of blood.

The CDR3 region is CASSPGGDNEQFF. The CDR3 nucleotides read TGCGCCAGCAGCCCGGGTGGGGACAATGAGCAGTTCTTC. The J gene is TRBJ2-1, the V gene TRBV5-1, with no clear D. This CDR3 has 13 amino acids. Trimming took 4 bases from V and 5 from J, leaving 10 bases between them. The V gene's germline CDR1 is SGHRS and CDR2 YFSETQ.